This entry concerns a single T cell receptor beta chain. This sample is drawn from a study of blood T cell repertoires in COVID-19. In the study overall: COVID-19 samples collected from the United States, Italy and Spain covered acute and convalescent phases. From T cells, B-cell-depleted T cells, or PBMCs came the material, which was cDNA or gDNA.

Methods used by the authors: By means of reference gene primer amplification, nucleated cell counts were estimated. TCRdb's copy holds only in-frame clones and misses some; the assay was immunoSEQ multiplex PCR. Clone size and V and J calls were adopted from that table, with D and trimming inferred from the DNA. The profile shows about 300,000 clones, approximately 91% of them singletons. Germline-derived CDR1 and CDR2 are LNHDA and SQIVND (reference sequence). The CDR3 contains 15 residues. V lost 7 bases to trimming and J lost 0 bases, with 15 bases between them. Sequencing input: peripheral blood. The rearrangement uses TRBV19 and TRBJ1-2, with D tentatively TRBD1 (6 bases). This TCR was sampled from a man between 18 and 29 years old with active or convalescent COVID-19. The CDR3 nucleotides are TGTGCCAGTAAACCGGGACAAAAGGCTAACTATGGCTACACCTTC. It codes for CASKPGQKANYGYTF.